The rows below give T cell receptor beta chains drawn from one sample of a study of Graves' ophthalmopathy and Graves' hyperthyroidism. TCRdb reanalysed the multiplex PCR reads using MiXCR and keeps one entry per CDR3 protein. The data contain some 360,000 distinct CDR3 sequences, approximately 17% of them singletons. The sequencing sample was made of peripheral blood. All receptors derive from an adult woman with stable Graves' hyperthyroidism. CDR3s include the opening cysteine and the closing phenylalanine or tryptophan. A D gene is named only where the DNA matches it firmly. Expanded clones are given a class, and other clones once, few, many or no size at all.

V: TRBV6-5; J: TRBJ2-2; D: -; size: many; DNA: TGTGCCAGCAGTTACCCCGCCACCGGCGGGGAGCTGTTTTTT; CDR3: CASSYPATGGELFF
V: TRBV25-1; J: TRBJ1-6; D: -; size: few; DNA: TGTGCCAGCGCCGATGGAGGGGGGGGAGCCCTCCACTTT; CDR3: CASADGGGGALHF
V: TRBV6-5; J: TRBJ2-5; D: -; size: many; DNA: TGTGCCAGCAGTTATCTGGGCGGGGAGACCCAGTACTTC; CDR3: CASSYLGGETQYF
V: TRBV5-1; J: TRBJ2-7; D: TRBD1; size: many; DNA: TGCGCCAGCAGCTCGACAGGGGGCTTAAGACGGTACTACTTC; CDR3: CASSSTGGLRRYYF
V: TRBV5-4; J: TRBJ2-2; D: -; size: many; DNA: TGTGCCAGCAGCTTGGACGGCCCATACACCGGGGAGCTGTTTTTT; CDR3: CASSLDGPYTGELFF
V: TRBV27; J: TRBJ1-5; D: -; size: many; DNA: -; CDR3: CASSFLENQPQHF
V: TRBV28; J: TRBJ2-7; D: TRBD1; size: many; DNA: TGTGCCAGCAGCCAGGGGGACAGAACCTTCTACGAGCAGTACTTC; CDR3: CASSQGDRTFYEQYF
V: TRBV28; J: TRBJ2-7; D: TRBD2; size: many; DNA: TGTGCCAGCAGAGGGGTAGCGGGAGTGTTTGTCCGGTACGAGCAGTACTTC; CDR3: CASRGVAGVFVRYEQYF
V: TRBV5-1; J: TRBJ2-7; D: TRBD2; size: many; DNA: TGCGCCAGCAGCCCCCTGGGGGGGTACGAGCAGTACTTC; CDR3: CASSPLGGYEQYF
V: TRBV6-1; J: TRBJ2-7; D: TRBD1; size: -; DNA: TGTGCCAGCAGGGGGGACAGGAGGAGGTCCTACGAGCAGTACTTC; CDR3: CASRGDRRRSYEQYF
V: TRBV20-1; J: TRBJ2-3; D: TRBD2; size: many; DNA: TGCAGTGCTAGAGATCCTAAGGACGGGAGGGATACGCAGTATTTT; CDR3: CSARDPKDGRDTQYF
V: TRBV5-1; J: TRBJ2-7; D: TRBD1; size: many; DNA: TGCGCCAGCAGCTTCGACAGGGGAGCGTACGAGCAGTACTTC; CDR3: CASSFDRGAYEQYF
V: TRBV18; J: TRBJ1-5; D: TRBD1; size: many; DNA: TGTGCCAGCTCTCCCGGGACAGGGGTCGGCAATCAGCCCCAGCATTTT; CDR3: CASSPGTGVGNQPQHF
V: TRBV12-3/TRBV12-4; J: TRBJ2-2; D: TRBD1; size: -; DNA: TGTGCCAGCAGTCCTGGGACAGGGCTTGGTGGGGAGCTGTTTTTT; CDR3: CASSPGTGLGGELFF
V: TRBV18; J: TRBJ2-7; D: -; size: -; DNA: TGTGCCAGCTCACCACCGTCCCTACTATACGAGCAGTACTTC; CDR3: CASSPPSLLYEQYF
V: TRBV4-3; J: TRBJ1-2; D: -; size: -; DNA: TGCGCCAGCAGCCCAGACCGGGGGGCGGGCGGCTACACCTTC; CDR3: CASSPDRGAGGYTF
V: TRBV4-1; J: TRBJ2-1; D: -; size: few; DNA: TGCGCCAGCAGCCATCGTTCCGGGACCGCTTACAATGAGCAGTTCTTC; CDR3: CASSHRSGTAYNEQFF
V: TRBV4-1; J: TRBJ2-7; D: TRBD2; size: -; DNA: TGCGCCAGCAGCCAACAGACTAGCGGACTCTTGAGCTCCTACGAGCAGTGCTTC; CDR3: CASSQQTSGLLSSYEQCF
V: TRBV30; J: TRBJ1-2; D: -; size: few; DNA: TGTGCCTGGAGGGTCCCCCCAACAGGGAGATCCTATGGCTACACCTTC; CDR3: CAWRVPPTGRSYGYTF
V: TRBV12-3/TRBV12-4; J: TRBJ2-2; D: -; size: many; DNA: TGTGCCAGCAGTAGGGAGACGGGCACCGGGGAGCTGTTTTTT; CDR3: CASSRETGTGELFF
V: TRBV28; J: TRBJ1-6; D: -; size: many; DNA: TGTGCCAGCAGTCGATTTAGGGTGGAAATTCGACGGAATTCACCCCTCCACTTT; CDR3: CASSRFRVEIRRNSPLHF
V: TRBV27; J: TRBJ1-5; D: -; size: many; DNA: TGTGCCAGCAGTTTGATAGGGGCAGGGCCCCAGCATTTT; CDR3: CASSLIGAGPQHF
V: TRBV3-1; J: TRBJ2-3; D: TRBD2; size: few; DNA: TGTGCCAGCAGCCAAGATCGTGCGCTAGCGGGAGTCCCAGATACGCAGTATTTT; CDR3: CASSQDRALAGVPDTQYF
V: TRBV12-5; J: TRBJ2-5; D: -; size: many; DNA: TGTGCTAGTGGTTTTACGGTGGGGGAGAGTCGCGGGGAGACCCAGTACTTC; CDR3: CASGFTVGESRGETQYF
V: TRBV6-5; J: TRBJ1-1; D: -; size: many; DNA: TGTGCCAGCCTTTACCAGGGCAGCACTGAAGCTTTCTTT; CDR3: CASLYQGSTEAFF
V: TRBV6-2/TRBV6-3; J: TRBJ2-7; D: TRBD2; size: many; DNA: TGTGCCAGCAGTTGGCTAGCGGGAGCGTCGAGCGAGCAGTACTTC; CDR3: CASSWLAGASSEQYF
V: TRBV12-3/TRBV12-4; J: TRBJ2-5; D: TRBD1; size: -; DNA: TGTGCCAGCAGTTGGACAGGCGATGAGACCCAGTACTTC; CDR3: CASSWTGDETQYF
V: TRBV19; J: TRBJ2-7; D: TRBD1; size: many; DNA: TGTGCCAGTAGTGAAAGTATGGACAGGGTCTACGAGCAGTACTTC; CDR3: CASSESMDRVYEQYF
V: TRBV30; J: TRBJ2-7; D: TRBD2; size: many; DNA: TGTGCCTGGAGTGTGATAGCGGGAGGACCCTACGAGCAGTACTTC; CDR3: CAWSVIAGGPYEQYF
V: TRBV28; J: TRBJ2-7; D: TRBD2; size: many; DNA: TGTGCCAGCAGTTCCCTAGCGGCTAGCTCCTACGAGCAGTACTTC; CDR3: CASSSLAASSYEQYF
V: TRBV5-1; J: TRBJ2-5; D: -; size: many; DNA: TGCGCCAGCAGAGTGGTCGGGGAAGAGACCCAGTACTTC; CDR3: CASRVVGEETQYF
V: TRBV4-1; J: TRBJ2-5; D: -; size: few; DNA: TGCGCCAGCAGCCAATCTAGTTGGGAGACCCAGTACTTC; CDR3: CASSQSSWETQYF
V: TRBV18; J: TRBJ2-2; D: -; size: few; DNA: TGTGCCAGCTCACCGCGAGGGGGAAACACCGGGGAGCTGTTTTTT; CDR3: CASSPRGGNTGELFF